This is a list of T cell receptor beta chains from one sample in a study of CD8+CD57+ T cells in acquired aplastic anemia. TCRdb re-called the reads with MiXCR, one entry per CDR3 protein. Among 75,000 to 80,000 distinct CDR3 sequences, about three quarters were seen once, and the ten largest hold 80% to 90%. Sequencing input: sorted CD4+, CD8+, or CD8+CD57+ T cells (not recorded which) from PBMCs. Receptors originate from a human donor with aplastic anemia. The CDR3 runs from the conserved cysteine through the conserved F or W. D genes are given only for firm matches. Not every row has a clone size; where given, it reads once, few, many or a size class.

.	TRBV2	TRBJ2-7	.	TGTGCCAGCAGTGTTATGAGTCGCGAGCAGTACTTC	CASSVMSREQYF
TRBD1	TRBV2	TRBJ2-7	.	TGTGCCAGTGAGGGACAGGGTTTGAGGGAGCAGTACTTC	CASEGQGLREQYF
.	TRBV24-1	TRBJ1-2	.	TGTGCCATCCAGGGTCTTCTCGATGGCTACACCTTC	CAIQGLLDGYTF
.	TRBV20-1	TRBJ1-1	.	TGCAGTGCGAGGACCTATGAAGCTTTCTTT	CSARTYEAFF
.	TRBV27	TRBJ2-7	.	TGTGCCAGCAGCTCCCTACCTCTTTACGAGCAGTACTTC	CASSSLPLYEQYF
.	TRBV7-6	TRBJ2-7	few	TGTGCCAGCAGCTTGGGGGGAAGTACCTACGAGCAGTACTTC	CASSLGGSTYEQYF
.	TRBV19	TRBJ2-7	few	TGTGCCAGTATCGGTCAGTTCTCCTACGAGCAGTACTTC	CASIGQFSYEQYF
.	TRBV11-2	TRBJ2-7	.	TGTGCCAGCAGCTTATCCCACATGGGGGGCGGAGGATACGAGCAGTACTTC	CASSLSHMGGGGYEQYF
TRBD2	TRBV7-9	TRBJ2-7	once	TGTGCCAGCAGCTTATCCCTAGCGGACTACGATCAGTACTTC	CASSLSLADYDQYF
TRBD2	TRBV11-1	TRBJ2-2	.	TGTGCCAGCAGCTTAGTAAGCGGGACGAACACCGGGGAGCTGTTTTTT	CASSLVSGTNTGELFF
TRBD1	TRBV19	TRBJ2-1	.	TGTGCCACTAGGGACCCAAGGACAGGGGGGGAATACAATGAGCAGTTCTTC	CATRDPRTGGEYNEQFF
TRBD1	TRBV15	TRBJ2-7	.	TGTGCCACCAGCAGCAGACAGGGGGCAAACGAGCAGTACTTC	CATSSRQGANEQYF
.	TRBV11-2	TRBJ1-2	few	TGTGCCAGCAGCCCTCCCTCTAACGCCCAGGGTGATGGCTACACCTTC	CASSPPSNAQGDGYTF
TRBD1	TRBV20-1	TRBJ1-1	.	TGCAGTGCTCCGGGACAGGGGAACACTGAAGCTTTCTTT	CSAPGQGNTEAFF
.	TRBV11-2	TRBJ2-1	once	TGTGCCAGCAGCTTGGACCCACCGGGGATGTTGAATGAGCAGTTCTTC	CASSLDPPGMLNEQFF
TRBD2	TRBV19	TRBJ2-5	few	TGTGCCAGTAGTATTGGCTGGGGGGGAGAGACCCAGTACTTC	CASSIGWGGETQYF
.	TRBV7-8	TRBJ2-5	many	TGTGCCAGCAGAATGGTGACCCAAGAGACCCAGTACTTC	CASRMVTQETQYF
.	TRBV10-3	TRBJ2-1	few	TGTGCCATCAGTGAGGACAGCAGCTCCTACAATGAGCAGTTCTTC	CAISEDSSSYNEQFF
.	TRBV10-3	TRBJ2-1	.	TGTGCCATCAGTGAGCCGGGGAGATTAGGGAATGAGCAGTTCTTC	CAISEPGRLGNEQFF
.	TRBV7-6	TRBJ1-3	.	TGTGCCAGCTCACAAGGGGCAGGAGGCGGAAACACCATATATTTT	CASSQGAGGGNTIYF
.	TRBV11-1	TRBJ2-3	many	TGTGCCAGCAGCCCCCCCCTAGGTCTCTCGTCAGATACGCAGTATTTT	CASSPPLGLSSDTQYF
.	TRBV13	TRBJ2-2	few	TGTGCCAGCAGCTTAGTCAGTGTCCCCAACACCGGGGAGCTGTTTTTT	CASSLVSVPNTGELFF
.	TRBV5-4	TRBJ2-1	.	TGTGCCAGCAGCTGGATCCTAGGGAAGGAGCAGTTCTTC	CASSWILGKEQFF
.	TRBV7-2	TRBJ1-1	.	TGTGCCAGCAGCTCGGTGGGGAACACTGAAGCTTTCTTT	CASSSVGNTEAFF
.	TRBV11-1	TRBJ2-7	.	TGTGCCAGCAGCTTAGCCATTCGGGACTCGCCCTACGAGCAGTACTTC	CASSLAIRDSPYEQYF
.	TRBV3-1	TRBJ2-1	.	TGTGCCAGCAGCCAAGATCCGGGGACGCAGGGAAATGAGCAGTTCTTC	CASSQDPGTQGNEQFF
.	TRBV7-2	TRBJ1-1	.	TGTGCCAGCAGCTTTCAGGGTGGGAACACTGAAGCTTTCTTT	CASSFQGGNTEAFF
TRBD1	TRBV19	TRBJ1-4	.	TGTGCCAGTAGTGTCAGGGGGGAAAAACTGTTTTTT	CASSVRGEKLFF
.	TRBV5-5	TRBJ1-2	.	TGTGCCAGCAGCTTGGCCCCTGGGGGCTCTTTAAAGGGCTACACCTTC	CASSLAPGGSLKGYTF
TRBD2	TRBV20-1	TRBJ2-7	.	TGCAGACCACAAGGGCTAGCGGTCCAGTACGAGCAGTACTTC	CRPQGLAVQYEQYF
.	TRBV25-1	TRBJ2-3	.	TGTGCCAGCAGGCTCCCCTCATCGGATACGCAGTATTTT	CASRLPSSDTQYF
.	TRBV25-1	TRBJ2-1	.	TGTGCCAGCAGACAGGGGAGGGGTTACAATGAGCAGTTCTTC	CASRQGRGYNEQFF